The 8 T cell receptor beta chains below come from one sample, sequenced in a study of CD8 T cells in ankylosing spondylitis. TCRdb re-called the 5' RACE reads through MiXCR, storing one row per CDR3 protein. Counted here are about 140,000 distinct CDR3 sequences, approximately 8.4% occurring once; the ten biggest clones make up 7.3%. The sample taken for sequencing was synovial fluid, either unsorted or a sorted T cell fraction (not recorded which). The receptors come from a male donor with ankylosing spondylitis.

The sample holds many counts of this clonotype. V usage is TRBV2 and J usage is TRBJ1-6, with 9 nucleotides matching TRBD1. The trim removed 5 bases at V and 9 bases at J, leaving 5 bases unmatched. This CDR3 is built from 14 residues. CDR1 and CDR2 (germline): SNHLY, FYNNEI. The CDR3: CASSPGTGSSPLHF. As DNA, the CDR3 is TGTGCCAGCAGTCCCGGGACAGGGTCTTCACCCCTCCACTTT.

The CDR3 coding sequence is TGTGCCAGCAGCGTCGGACCGGGACAGGGTATCGCCGGGGAGCTGTTTTTT. It yields the protein CASSVGPGQGIAGELFF. This rearrangement joins TRBV11-2 to TRBJ2-2; 9 positions match TRBD1. CDR1 is SGHAT and CDR2 is FQNNGV in the germline V gene. The V gene end was trimmed by 5 bases and the J gene end by 6 bases; junction bases not matched to a gene: 13. There are 17 residues in the CDR3. Drawing the rest from reference TRBV11-2 and TRBJ2-2, the complete variable domain is EAGVAQSPRYKIIEKRQSVAFWCNPISGHATLYWYQQILGQGPKLLIQFQNNGVVDDSQLPKDRFSAERLKGVDSTLKIQPAKLEDSAVYLCASSVGPGQGIAGELFFGEGSRLTVL.

This clonotype was found many times. The V gene is TRBV15, the J gene TRBJ1-4, with 7 bases aligning to TRBD1. Trimming cost V 1 base and J 8 bases; bases outside gene matches: 7. The CDR3 has 15 residues. Germline V gene lookup returns CDR1 LNHNV and CDR2 YYDKDF (reference sequence). The DNA for the CDR3 is TGTGCCACCAGCAGAGGAAACAGGGGTGGAGAAAAACTGTTTTTT. Translated: CATSRGNRGGEKLFF.

At least ten counts were recorded for this clonotype. J is TRBJ1-2 and V is TRBV7-6; tentative D call: TRBD1 (6 bases). The CDR3 is made up of 14 amino acids. Germline CDR1 reads SGHVS; CDR2 reads FNYEAQ. The germline V and J ends were trimmed by 5 bases and 2 bases, with 12 bases remaining between them. The CDR3 protein is CASSPGAGNYGYTF. CDR3 DNA sequence: TGTGCCAGCAGCCCAGGGGCAGGGAACTATGGCTACACCTTC.

In this sample, this clonotype turned up a few times. The rearrangement uses TRBV6-2 or TRBV6-3 and TRBJ1-4, with D possibly matching TRBD1 (5 bases). This CDR3 is 17 amino acids long. CDR1 is MNHEY and CDR2 is SVGEGT in the germline V gene. V was pared by 5 bases and J by 7 bases, with 23 bases between. The CDR3 loop reads CASSNPPGTVVTEKLFF. The CDR3 DNA is TGTGCCAGCAGTAACCCACCGGGGACGGTAGTTACTGAAAAACTGTTTTTT.

V gene TRBV10-3 combines with J gene TRBJ1-2; D uncertain. Trimming removed 6 bases from V and 4 bases from J, with 12 bases in between. The CDR3 runs to 13 residues. Per the germline V gene, CDR1 is ENHRY and CDR2 is SYGVKD. The CDR3 here is CAISRGFGYGYTF. The DNA of the CDR3 is TGTGCCATCAGCCGCGGGTTCGGCTATGGCTACACCTTC.

The sample holds a few counts of this clonotype. This rearrangement joins TRBV12-3 or TRBV12-4 to TRBJ1-2, with D perhaps matching TRBD1 (6 bases). Trimming left V 6 bases short and J 4 bases short, with 18 bases between. This CDR3 comprises 15 residues. DNA of the CDR3: TGTGCCAGCAGCCCCGGGACAACCTACCTCTATGGCTACACCTTC. The encoded protein is CASSPGTTYLYGYTF.

This chain links TRBV6-5 with TRBJ2-7; D possibly corresponds to TRBD2 (5 bases). Trimming pared 5 bases from V and 8 bases from J, leaving 13 bases between. The CDR3 spans 12 residues. Per the germline V gene, CDR1 is MNHEY and CDR2 is SVGAGI. The CDR3 region is CASSILEGKQYF. In nucleotides, the CDR3 is TGTGCCAGCAGTATTCTTGAGGGAAAGCAGTACTTC.